A single sample is the source of the 26 T cell receptor beta chains below, sequenced in a study of OX40 agonist ivuxolimab in advanced cancers. TCRdb's copy holds only in-frame clones and misses some; the assay was immunoSEQ multiplex PCR. Counted here are 75,000 to 100,000 clones, approximately 91% occurring once; the ten biggest clones make up 0.71%. The sample was CD4+ or CD8+ T cells sorted from blood, taken in a trial of the OX40 agonist ivuxolimab. The receptors stem from an adult with an advanced solid tumor such as melanoma, head and neck, liver or kidney cancer.

The chain is built from TRBV27 and TRBJ2-1; D unclear. Germline assignment: CDR1 MNHEY and CDR2 SMNVEV (reference sequence). Trimming stripped 6 bases from V and 2 bases from J, with 11 bases between. The CDR3 is 14 amino acids. The CDR3, as DNA: TGTGCCAGCAGGCTGGGCGGAGCCTACAATGAGCAGTTCTTC. Translating it yields CASRLGGAYNEQFF.

This clone was found once. V usage is TRBV7-9 and J usage is TRBJ2-5, with 16 bases lining up with TRBD2. Trimming took 6 bases from V and 5 from J; bases not matched to a gene: 6. This CDR3 is built from 16 residues. Germline V gene data show CDR1 as SEHNR and CDR2 as FQNEAQ (reference sequence). CDR3 sequence reads: CASSMGLAGGTETQYF. The CDR3 nucleotides read TGTGCCAGCAGTATGGGACTAGCGGGAGGGACGGAGACCCAGTACTTC.

V gene TRBV5-1 combines with J gene TRBJ1-1, with D unclear. CDR1 and CDR2 from the germline V gene are SGHRS and YFSETQ. The CDR3 loop spans 15 amino acids. V lost 0 bases to trimming and J lost 3 bases, with 12 bases between them. CDR3 region: CASSLVAGLDTEAFF. As DNA, the CDR3 is TGCGCCAGCAGCTTGGTCGCAGGTCTCGACACTGAAGCTTTCTTT.

The chain links TRBV9 to TRBJ2-3; 12 bases are a match to TRBD2. Germline trimming cut 2 bases from V and 3 bases from J; bases unmatched to any gene: 7. This CDR3 spans 17 amino acids. Germline loops: CDR1 SGDLS, CDR2 YYNGEE. CDR3 residues: CASSVGRGLAGTDTQYF. The CDR3 DNA sequence: TGTGCCAGCAGCGTTGGTAGAGGACTAGCGGGGACAGATACGCAGTATTTT.

The rearrangement joins TRBV11-2 to TRBJ1-4; 7 positions agree with TRBD1. The CDR3 loop spans 13 amino acids. The germline V gene has CDR1 SGHAT and CDR2 FQNNGV. J lost 7 bases, V lost 4 bases, and 3 bases had no gene match. The CDR3 DNA reads TGTGCCAGCAGCTGGGACAGCCGTGAAAAACTGTTTTTT. It yields the protein CASSWDSREKLFF.

The CDR3 protein is CASSEVPYGYTF. CDR3 bases: TGTGCCAGCAGTGAAGTACCATATGGCTACACCTTC. This chain joins TRBV6-1 and TRBJ1-2, with D unclear. The CDR3 spans 12 residues. The V end was cut by 1 base, the J end by 5 bases, with 5 bases between. The germline CDR1 and CDR2 sequences are MNHNS and SASEGT.

In DNA form, the CDR3 reads TGTGCCAGCAGAGAGACAGTCTCGAACACTGAAGCTTTCTTT. This sequence encodes CASRETVSNTEAFF. The V gene is TRBV25-1, the J gene TRBJ1-1, with D tentatively TRBD1 (5 bases). The CDR3 is 14 residues long. Trimming removed 6 bases at V and 1 base at J, with 12 bases between. The V gene's germline CDR1 is MGHDK and CDR2 SYGVNS.

The chain employs TRBV7-2 and TRBJ2-3; 8 bases fit TRBD1. This CDR3 has 15 residues. V lost 3 bases, J lost 5 bases, and 7 bases stayed unmatched. The germline CDR1 and CDR2 sequences are SGHTA and FQGNSA. The CDR3 nucleotides are TGTGCCAGCAGCTTTCGCCAGGGGGCGAGAGATACGCAGTATTTT. The encoded protein is CASSFRQGARDTQYF.

The chain is built from TRBV6-6 and TRBJ1-6, with D hard to call. With 5 bases removed from V and 7 bases from J, the gap between germline ends came to 9 bases. This CDR3 is 13 amino acids long. CDR1 MNHNY and CDR2 SVGAGI come from the germline V gene (reference sequence). This CDR3 reads CASSPPGNSPLHF. The CDR3 coding sequence is TGTGCCAGCAGTCCCCCGGGGAATTCACCCCTCCACTTT.

The chain combines TRBV5-5 with TRBJ1-4; D remains unclear. The CDR3 covers 14 residues. The V end lost 6 bases, the J end lost 6 bases, and 15 bases lay between the germline ends. The germline V gene has CDR1 SGHKS and CDR2 YYEKEE (reference sequence). CDR3 sequence reads: CASTKDSSYEKLFF. The DNA for the CDR3 is TGTGCCAGCACTAAGGACTCAAGTTATGAAAAACTGTTTTTT.

The chain employs TRBV5-1 and TRBJ2-7; D possibly matches TRBD1 or TRBD2 (5 bases each). Deletions cut 8 bases from V and 4 bases from J, with 19 bases between. The CDR3 totals 14 residues. Germline V gene sequence: CDR1 SGHRS, CDR2 YFSETQ. CDR3 nucleotides: TGCGCCAGTTCGGGACCGCTAACCCCGTACGAGCAGTACTTC. Translated, it gives CASSGPLTPYEQYF.

The J gene is TRBJ2-1, the V gene TRBV5-1, with D possibly TRBD1 on 7 matching bases. Germline V gives CDR1 SGHRS, CDR2 YFSETQ. The CDR3 is 14 amino acids. V shed 0 bases and J shed 12 bases, with 16 bases lying between them. The CDR3 DNA is TGCGCCAGCAGCTTGGGCCAGGGGGAGGTAGGGCAGTTCTTC. Encoded protein: CASSLGQGEVGQFF.

The V and J genes are TRBV2 and TRBJ2-1; 9 bases map to TRBD2. Germline assignment: CDR1 SNHLY and CDR2 FYNNEI. The trim removed 7 bases at V and 0 bases at J, leaving 7 bases unmatched. CDR3 length: 16 amino acids. The CDR3 here is CASKLAGQSSYNEQFF. The CDR3 DNA is TGTGCCAGCAAGCTAGCGGGACAGAGCTCCTACAATGAGCAGTTCTTC. The variable domain in full, with the rest retrieved from reference TRBV2 and TRBJ2-1, is EPEVTQTPSHQVTQMGQEVILRCVPISNHLYFYWYRQILGQKVEFLVSFYNNEISEKSEIFDDQFSVERPDGSNFTLKIRSTKLEDSAMYFCASKLAGQSSYNEQFFGPGTRLTVL.

This clone was picked up a small number of times. The V and J genes are TRBV28 and TRBJ2-7; TRBD2 is a possible D gene (6 bases). V lost 8 bases and J lost 1, with 9 bases in between. CDR1 and CDR2 (germline): MDHEN, SYDVKM. The CDR3 has 12 amino acids. The CDR3 spells CASAGQSYEQYF. DNA of the CDR3: TGTGCCAGCGCGGGGCAGTCCTACGAGCAGTACTTC.

The chain recombines TRBV7-8 with TRBJ1-4; D remains ambiguous. Trimming stripped 5 bases from V and 0 bases from J, with 10 bases between. CDR1 and CDR2 (germline): SGHVS, FQNEAQ. This CDR3 has 15 amino acids. In DNA, the CDR3 is TGTGCCAGCAGCCCGGTTGGGACAACTAATGAAAAACTGTTTTTT. It translates to CASSPVGTTNEKLFF.

This clone was seen only once. The chain links TRBV7-2 to TRBJ2-7; D might be TRBD1 (6 bases). CDR3 length: 14 residues. Deletions cut 5 bases from V and 6 bases from J, with 17 bases between. Germline V gives CDR1 SGHTA, CDR2 FQGNSA. CDR3 amino acids: CASSPRQRGGEQYF. CDR3 sequence (DNA): TGTGCCAGCAGCCCGCGACAGAGAGGGGGCGAGCAGTACTTC. Together with reference TRBV7-2 and TRBJ2-7, the CDR3 gives the full variable domain: GAGVSQSPSNKVTEKGKDVELRCDPISGHTALYWYRQSLGQGLEFLIYFQGNSAPDKSGLPSDRFSAERTGGSVSTLTIQRTQQEDSAVYLCASSPRQRGGEQYFGPGTRLTVT.

V usage is TRBV18 and J usage is TRBJ2-2; no reliable D call. Trimming shortened V by 5 bases and J by 6 bases, and 13 bases separated the two germline ends. Per germline, CDR1 KGHSH and CDR2 LQKENI. The CDR3 has 14 amino acids. The chain's CDR3 is CASSYIPVAGELFF. The CDR3 nucleotides read TGTGCCAGCTCATATATCCCCGTGGCCGGGGAGCTGTTTTTT.

This clone was recorded a few times. J is TRBJ2-7 and V is TRBV6-5, with 9 bases identical to TRBD2. Unmatched junction bases numbered 9, after V lost 3 bases and J lost 6 bases. Looked up from germline, CDR1 is MNHEY and CDR2 is SVGAGI. The CDR3 runs 15 residues. The CDR3 loop is CASSYLGGGGLEQYF. In nucleotides, the CDR3 is TGTGCCAGCAGTTATTTAGGCGGGGGGGGCCTCGAGCAGTACTTC.

Worth noting for this clone: Other DNA sequences in this sample translate to the same CDR3. The chain joins TRBV7-2 to TRBJ1-1, with D perhaps TRBD1 (6 bases). Between the trimmed V and J ends, which lost 4 bases and 4 bases, there was a span of 10 bases. Per the germline V gene, CDR1 is SGHTA and CDR2 is FQGNSA. The CDR3 covers 13 residues. CDR3 in DNA: TGTGCCAGCAGCTCCCAGACAGGCACTGAAGCTTTCTTT. The encoded protein is CASSSQTGTEAFF.

The genes are TRBV6-1 and TRBJ1-1; 7 bases are shared with TRBD1. CDR1 and CDR2 from the germline V gene are MNHNS and SASEGT. Trimming removed 8 bases from V and 1 base from J; junction bases left unmatched: 10. The CDR3 length is 15 residues. CDR3 bases: TGTGCCAGCCCAGGGGGGGCGCTTAGGAACACTGAAGCTTTCTTT. It specifies CASPGGALRNTEAFF.

Only a few counts were recorded for this clone. The V and J genes are TRBV28 and TRBJ1-1, with D unclear. Per the germline V gene, CDR1 is MDHEN and CDR2 is SYDVKM. The CDR3 totals 17 residues. Deletions cut 1 base from V and 4 bases from J, with 19 bases between. CDR3 DNA sequence: TGTGCCAGCAGTTTATTGCCGGGTCAGGCTTCCTTCACTGAAGCTTTCTTT. It specifies CASSLLPGQASFTEAFF.

The chain employs TRBV5-8 and TRBJ1-5; 10 bases are shared with TRBD1. The ends lost 4 bases at V and 2 bases at J; junction bases unmatched: 9. CDR3 length equals 17 residues. Germline V lookup: CDR1 SGHTS, CDR2 YDEGEE. For the CDR3, the DNA is TGTGCCAGCAGCCCGGGACAGGGGACCCTCGGCAATCAGCCCCAGCATTTT. This sequence encodes CASSPGQGTLGNQPQHF.

This chain connects TRBV7-3 to TRBJ2-1; 14 bases are shared with TRBD2. Unmatched junction bases numbered 11, after V lost 5 bases and J lost 8 bases. From germline, CDR1 is SGHTA and CDR2 FQGTGA. This CDR3 spans 17 amino acids. CDR3 in amino acids: CASSPRPGTSGGHEQFF. As DNA, the CDR3 is TGTGCCAGCAGCCCGCGCCCCGGGACTAGCGGGGGTCATGAGCAGTTCTTC.

The genes are TRBV28 and TRBJ2-1, with 8 nucleotides matching TRBD1. With 5 bases clipped from V and 10 bases from J, the junction kept 10 bases outside the gene matches. The CDR3 covers 14 residues. Germline CDR1 reads MDHEN; CDR2 reads SYDVKM. CDR3 amino acids: CASSQPGQVLEQFF. CDR3 bases: TGTGCCAGCAGTCAGCCGGGACAGGTATTGGAGCAGTTCTTC.

The rearrangement uses TRBV7-3 and TRBJ2-5, with D possibly matching TRBD2 (5 bases). The germline CDR1 and CDR2 sequences are SGHTA and FQGTGA. V dropped 2 bases and J dropped 3 bases, with 10 bases sitting between them. The CDR3 spans 14 residues. CDR3: CASSLELAEETQYF. CDR3 sequence (DNA): TGTGCCAGCAGCTTAGAGCTAGCAGAAGAGACCCAGTACTTC.

A remark on this clone: Different DNA sequences within this sample yield the same CDR3. The J gene is TRBJ2-1, the V gene TRBV5-1; no clear D gene. Germline V CDR1 and CDR2: SGHRS, YFSETQ. Trimming stripped 4 bases from V and 0 bases from J, with 11 bases between. The CDR3 length is 15 residues. CDR3 DNA: TGCGCCAGCAGCCCGGACGGTAGCTCCTACAATGAGCAGTTCTTC. It is translated as CASSPDGSSYNEQFF.